This is a list of T cell receptor beta chains from one sample in a study of blood T cell repertoires in COVID-19. The method was immunoSEQ multiplex PCR; TCRdb's version includes in-frame clones alone and lacks a portion of them. Here the sample spans fewer than 300,000 clones, about 68% being singletons. Sequencing used peripheral blood. Every receptor here comes from a woman at least 80 years old with acute or convalescent COVID-19. Each CDR3 is given with its conserved first and last residue. The D gene is left open where the match is weak. Clone size is not always given. Where it is, it says once, few, many or a class for expanded clones.

V,D,size,J,DNA,CDR3
TRBV4-3,NA,NA,TRBJ1-3,TGCGCCAGCAGCCAAGTCTCAGGTCCCGGAAACACCATATATTTT,CASSQVSGPGNTIYF
TRBV6-1,NA,NA,TRBJ1-3,TGTGCCAGCAGTGCACAGAGTCGATCGTCTGGAAACACCATATATTTT,CASSAQSRSSGNTIYF
TRBV25-1,TRBD1,NA,TRBJ2-7,TGTGCCAGCAGTGGGAGGACAGGGGGCGCCTACGAGCAGTACTTC,CASSGRTGGAYEQYF
TRBV6-6,TRBD1,once,TRBJ1-2,TGTGCCAGCAGTCCGTGGACAGGGGTTTATGGCTACACCTTC,CASSPWTGVYGYTF
TRBV11-3,NA,NA,TRBJ2-3,TGTGCCAGCAGCCTCTCCGTGGGCAATACGCAGTATTTT,CASSLSVGNTQYF
TRBV5-1,TRBD1,NA,TRBJ2-6,TGCGCCAGCAGCTTTGGTAGGGGGCCCACTGGGGCCAACGTCCTGACTTTC,CASSFGRGPTGANVLTF
TRBV6-5,NA,NA,TRBJ2-1,TGTGCCCTACAGGGTCGAGGTGAGCAGTTCTTC,CALQGRGEQFF
TRBV19,NA,NA,TRBJ2-1,TGTGCCAGTAGTATTACTGCAAACAATGAGCAGTTCTTC,CASSITANNEQFF
TRBV5-1,NA,NA,TRBJ1-2,TGCGCCAGCAGCTTAGGGGAAGTGAATTATGGCTACACCTTC,CASSLGEVNYGYTF
TRBV5-1,TRBD2,few,TRBJ2-3,TGCGCCAGCAGGCCGACTAGCGGGGCCGAGACGCAGTATTTT,CASRPTSGAETQYF
TRBV5-1,NA,NA,TRBJ1-6,TGCGCCAGCAGCCCGACAGCGAGCTCCTATAATTCACCCCTCCACTTT,CASSPTASSYNSPLHF
TRBV7-9,TRBD1,many,TRBJ1-2,TGTGCCAGCAGCTTAGGTCGGGACAGCTATGGCTACACCTTC,CASSLGRDSYGYTF
TRBV12-3/TRBV12-4,TRBD1,NA,TRBJ2-2,TGTGCCAGCAGCCGACAGGGCACCGGGGAGCTGTTTTTT,CASSRQGTGELFF
TRBV11-2,NA,once,TRBJ1-6,TGTGCCAGCAGCCTTATCTCCTATAATTCACCCCTCCACTTT,CASSLISYNSPLHF
TRBV19,NA,NA,TRBJ1-5,TGTGCCAGTAGTTCGACCGCTGCCGCGGGCAATCAGCCCCAGCATTTT,CASSSTAAAGNQPQHF
TRBV25-1,TRBD2,NA,TRBJ2-1,TGTGCCAGCGCACCGACTAGCGGGCCTAACAATGAGCAGTTCTTC,CASAPTSGPNNEQFF
TRBV11-2,TRBD1,NA,TRBJ1-2,TGTGCCAGCAGCTTAGTTACAGGGGTCTATGGCTACACCTTC,CASSLVTGVYGYTF
TRBV18,TRBD1,NA,TRBJ2-5,TGTGCCAGCTCAGCAGACAGGGGGGAGACCCAGTACTTC,CASSADRGETQYF
TRBV5-8,TRBD2,few,TRBJ2-5,TGTGCCAGCAGCTTACTTTCTAGCGGGGGTCAAGAGACCCAGTACTTC,CASSLLSSGGQETQYF
TRBV7-8,TRBD2,NA,TRBJ2-3,TGTGCCAGCCGGCTAGCGGGGGCTTCTAGCACAGATACGCAGTATTTT,CASRLAGASSTDTQYF
TRBV12-3/TRBV12-4,NA,NA,TRBJ1-6,TGTGCTACATGCGGAGATAATTCACCCCTCCACTTT,CATCGDNSPLHF
TRBV4-2,NA,NA,TRBJ1-4,TGTGCCAGCAGCCAAGATCTACGGGGGACCGGGAGTAATGAAAAACTGTTTTTT,CASSQDLRGTGSNEKLFF
TRBV6-5,NA,few,TRBJ2-3,TGTGCCAGCACCCTCACGGGCACAGATACGCAGTATTTT,CASTLTGTDTQYF